This TCR beta chain was recorded in a study of post-analysis software for immune sequencing data. Regarding the study as a whole: The study found TRBV5-6, TRBV5-1 and TRBV20-1 among five or six TRBV segments more frequent in patients than controls.

About this clonotype itself: The antigen is undetermined.

Included in the TCR beta cDNA libraries were unique molecular identifiers. Starting from approximately 1 to 10 million T cells, the study yielded 460,000 or so cDNA molecules. Each CDR3 protein is one row after TCRdb ran MiXCR on the PCR reads. This table holds about 800,000 distinct CDR3 sequences, around 27% found once. V dropped 10 bases and J dropped 0 bases, with 6 bases sitting between them. This CDR3 comprises 11 residues. Germline V gives CDR1 MNHEY, CDR2 SVGAGI. Sequenced sample: blood. The chain employs TRBV6-5 and TRBJ1-2; D remains ambiguous. The sequence came from a girl aged 5 to 17 with multiple sclerosis. CDR3: CATSANYGYTF. CDR3 nucleotides: TGTGCCACGTCCGCTAACTATGGCTACACCTTC.